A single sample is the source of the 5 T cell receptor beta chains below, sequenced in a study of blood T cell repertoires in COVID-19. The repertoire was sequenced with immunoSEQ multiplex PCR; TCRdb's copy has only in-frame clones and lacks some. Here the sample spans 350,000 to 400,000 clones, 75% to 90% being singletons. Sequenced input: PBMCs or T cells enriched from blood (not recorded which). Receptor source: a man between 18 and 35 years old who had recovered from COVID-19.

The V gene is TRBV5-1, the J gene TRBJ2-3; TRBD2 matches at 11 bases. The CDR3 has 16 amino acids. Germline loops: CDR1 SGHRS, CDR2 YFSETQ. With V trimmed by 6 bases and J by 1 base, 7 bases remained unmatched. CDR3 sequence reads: CASNPQGLAGTDTQYF. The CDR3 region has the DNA TGCGCCAGCAATCCCCAGGGACTAGCGGGCACAGATACGCAGTATTTT.

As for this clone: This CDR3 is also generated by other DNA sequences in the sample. Written as DNA, the CDR3 is TGTGCCAGTAGCCCCGGGGTGGGGACTGAAGCTTTCTTT. Translating gives CASSPGVGTEAFF. The chain is built from TRBV19 and TRBJ1-1; D gene uncertain. The CDR3 consists of 13 residues. CDR1 and CDR2 from the germline V gene are LNHDA and SQIVND (reference sequence). Trimming stripped 6 bases from V and 5 bases from J, with 13 bases between.

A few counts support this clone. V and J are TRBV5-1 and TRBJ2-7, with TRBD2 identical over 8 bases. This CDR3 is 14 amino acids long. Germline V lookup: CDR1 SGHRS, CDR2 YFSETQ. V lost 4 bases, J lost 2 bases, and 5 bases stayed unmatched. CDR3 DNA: TGCGCCAGCAGCCGGGAGGGCGGACCCTACGAGCAGTACTTC. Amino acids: CASSREGGPYEQYF.

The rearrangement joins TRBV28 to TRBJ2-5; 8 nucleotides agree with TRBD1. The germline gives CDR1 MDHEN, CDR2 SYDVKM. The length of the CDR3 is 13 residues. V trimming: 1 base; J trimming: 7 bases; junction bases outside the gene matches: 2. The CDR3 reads CASSLSGTGTQYF. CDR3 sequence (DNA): TGTGCCAGCAGTTTATCTGGGACAGGGACCCAGTACTTC.

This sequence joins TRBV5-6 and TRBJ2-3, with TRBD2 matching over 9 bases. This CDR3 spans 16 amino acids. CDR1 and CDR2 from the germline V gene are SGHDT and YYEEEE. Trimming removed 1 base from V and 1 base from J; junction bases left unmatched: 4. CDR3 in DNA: TGTGCCAGCAGCTTGACTAGCGGGCCTGGCACAGATACGCAGTATTTT. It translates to CASSLTSGPGTDTQYF.